The 9 T cell receptor beta chains given below trace back to one sample, sequenced in a study of STAT3 mutations in large granular lymphocyte leukemia. The protocol was immunoSEQ multiplex PCR, while the TCRdb copy is restricted to in-frame clones and leaves out a portion. The sample comprises 1,300 or so clones, under 75% of which are singletons, and 8% to 10% rests with the top ten. General observations from the study: Every T-LGLL patient had at least one immunodominant TCRbeta clonotype.

Their antigens remain unidentified. What was sequenced was peripheral blood mononuclear cells. The receptors here all came from a woman aged 70-85 years with T-cell large granular lymphocyte leukemia. Some clones in this sample may be carry-over from other donors' samples.

The chain links TRBV6-1 to TRBJ1-4; D remains unclear. The V end was cut by 8 bases, the J end by 0 bases, with 13 bases between. The CDR3 runs 15 residues. Germline V lookup: CDR1 MNHNS, CDR2 SASEGT. The CDR3 sequence is CASSRGVATNEKLFF. The CDR3 DNA sequence: TGTGCCAGCTCACGAGGAGTAGCAACTAATGAAAAACTGTTTTTT.

V is TRBV6-5 and J is TRBJ2-5; no clear D gene. The CDR3 sequence is 13 residues long. The V and J ends lost 6 bases and 2 bases respectively, with 10 bases between them. Germline CDR1 and CDR2: MNHEY and SVGAGI. This chain's CDR3 is CASRAQRQETQYF. DNA of the CDR3: TGTGCCAGCAGGGCCCAGAGGCAAGAGACCCAGTACTTC.

The CDR3 region is CASWDRANTGELFF. The CDR3 DNA is TGTGCCAGCTGGGACAGGGCGAACACCGGGGAGCTGTTTTTT. The chain has TRBV5-4 and TRBJ2-2; 9 nucleotides agree with TRBD1. The V and J ends lost 7 bases and 0 bases, in that order; junction bases with no gene match: 1. The germline CDR1 and CDR2 sequences are SGHNT and YYREEE (reference sequence). CDR3 length equals 14 residues.

This clone was found a few times. The chain combines TRBV5-6 with TRBJ1-6, with D perhaps matching TRBD1 (5 bases). The CDR3 runs 15 residues. Looked up from germline, CDR1 is SGHDT and CDR2 is YYEEEE. Trimming removed 4 bases from V and 5 bases from J, with 13 bases in between. The CDR3 here is CASSQRGINNSPLHF. In DNA, the CDR3 is TGTGCCAGCAGCCAGCGGGGCATAAATAATTCACCCCTCCACTTT. The variable domain in full, completed from reference TRBV5-6 and TRBJ1-6, reads DAGVTQSPTHLIKTRGQQVTLRCSPKSGHDTVSWYQQALGQGPQFIFQYYEEEERQRGNFPDRFSGHQFPNYSSELNVNALLLGDSALYLCASSQRGINNSPLHFGNGTRLTVT.

The gene calls are TRBV7-2 and TRBJ2-1, with 10 positions matching TRBD1. This CDR3 comprises 19 residues. The V gene end was trimmed by 3 bases and the J gene end by 1 base; junction bases not matched to a gene: 12. Per the germline V gene, CDR1 is SGHTA and CDR2 is FQGNSA. The CDR3 DNA reads TGTGCCAGCAGCTTCCGGGACAGGGGTCAAAGAGGGTCCTACAATGAGCAGTTCTTC. This translates into CASSFRDRGQRGSYNEQFF.

This clone was detected only once. The chain couples TRBV7-2 to TRBJ1-6; a possible D gene is TRBD1 (6 bases). Germline V gene sequence: CDR1 SGHTA, CDR2 FQGNSA. Trimming cost V 5 bases and J 7 bases, with 18 bases left between them. This CDR3 contains 16 residues. This chain's CDR3 is CASSLYRDIRNSPLHF. The DNA of the CDR3 is TGTGCCAGCAGCCTCTACCGGGACATTCGCAATTCACCCCTCCACTTT.

V usage is TRBV28 and J usage is TRBJ1-5; D is undetermined. Germline lookup yields CDR1 MDHEN and CDR2 SYDVKM. CDR3 length: 13 amino acids. The germline V and J ends were trimmed by 8 bases and 3 bases, with 11 bases remaining between them. The CDR3 loop reads CASGPAVNQPQHF. CDR3 in DNA: TGTGCCAGCGGCCCAGCGGTCAATCAGCCCCAGCATTTT.

The CDR3 nucleotides read TGTGCCAGCTCACTAAGGACAGAAAATCAGCCCCAGCATTTT. Its translation: CASSLRTENQPQHF. The gene calls are TRBV18 and TRBJ1-5, with D possibly being TRBD1 (6 bases). The germline V gene encodes CDR1 KGHSH and CDR2 LQKENI. The length of the CDR3 is 14 residues. The V end was cut by 4 bases, the J end by 4 bases, with 11 bases between.

This clone appeared a single time. The V and J genes are TRBV7-2 and TRBJ2-3; 9 bases fit TRBD2. Germline V lookup: CDR1 SGHTA, CDR2 FQGNSA. The trim removed 0 bases at V and 3 bases at J, leaving 1 base unmatched. The CDR3 consists of 15 residues. The CDR3 DNA sequence: TGTGCCAGCAGCTTAGCAGCGGGGGGTACAGATACGCAGTATTTT. This encodes CASSLAAGGTDTQYF. Supplemented by reference TRBV7-2 and TRBJ2-3, the full variable domain reads GAGVSQSPSNKVTEKGKDVELRCDPISGHTALYWYRQSLGQGLEFLIYFQGNSAPDKSGLPSDRFSAERTGGSVSTLTIQRTQQEDSAVYLCASSLAAGGTDTQYFGPGTRLTVL.